The entry that follows covers one TCR beta chain sequence. A much larger clone is a single base away; this may be a read error. The study amplified TCR beta CDR3 regions using RNA transcripts. HTBI primers served in a first-round RT-PCR, which a second-round multiplex PCR followed. MiXCR was run by TCRdb on the multiplex PCR reads, yielding one entry per CDR3 protein. Of roughly 1.1 million distinct CDR3 sequences listed, about 36% were seen once; the top ten hold more than 9.5%. CDR1 MNHNY and CDR2 SVGAGI come from the germline V gene (reference sequence). The CDR3 is 13 amino acids. V lost 8 bases to trimming and J lost 9 bases, with 17 bases between them. This entry is derived from a study of Graves' ophthalmopathy and Graves' hyperthyroidism. Study in general: Stable hyperthyroidism meant no ophthalmopathy within 18 months of follow-up.

Eligible hyperthyroidism cases comprised new diagnoses of under 2 months' duration in individuals aged 18 to 65. V usage is TRBV6-6 and J usage is TRBJ1-5; a weak D match, TRBD1 (5 bases). The clonotype comes from an adult man with Graves' hyperthyroidism. The sample consisted of peripheral blood or thyroid tissue (not recorded which). The CDR3 nucleotides are TGTGCCAGCGGGGGTGGGATCGAATGGCCCCAGCATTTT. It is translated as CASGGGIEWPQHF.